The 17 T cell receptor beta chains below come from one sample, sequenced in a study of blood T cells in healthy people across ages. A J-beta primer mix and a sample-barcoded 5' primer were used in a second PCR of roughly 7 to 12 cycles. TCRdb redid the calling of the 5' RACE reads with MiXCR, one entry per CDR3 protein. The sample shows around 1,500,000 distinct CDR3 sequences, 40% to 50% of them seen only once. Specimen: blood. These receptors all stem from a woman between 18 and 29 years old in good health.

This clonotype appeared many times. The chain is built from TRBV2 and TRBJ1-2; D is unclear. Germline V gene data show CDR1 as SNHLY and CDR2 as FYNNEI. V was clipped by 4 bases and J by 6 bases, with 9 bases between them. This CDR3 region has 12 residues. In DNA, the CDR3 is TGTGCCAGCAGTGTGAGCGTTGATGGCTACACCTTC. This sequence encodes CASSVSVDGYTF.

This clonotype was counted a few times. The rearrangement uses TRBV20-1 and TRBJ2-3; D remains unclear. The CDR3 spans 16 residues. V shed 0 bases and J shed 2 bases, with 15 bases lying between them. Germline V gives CDR1 DFQATT, CDR2 SNEGSKA (reference sequence). CDR3 nucleotides: TGCAGTGCTAGAGATGGCAAGGATATCACCACAGATACGCAGTATTTT. It yields the protein CSARDGKDITTDTQYF.

This chain links TRBV4-1 with TRBJ2-1, with 8 bases lining up with TRBD2. Germline assignment: CDR1 MGHRA and CDR2 YSYEKL. This CDR3 region has 16 residues. The trim removed 0 bases at V and 13 bases at J, leaving 14 bases unmatched. The CDR3 is CASSQDKAGAGETQFF. The CDR3 nucleotides are TGCGCCAGCAGCCAAGATAAGGCGGGAGCGGGAGAGACCCAGTTCTTC.

The chain is built from TRBV14 and TRBJ2-7, with D hard to call. The CDR3 is made up of 12 amino acids. Germline V gene data show CDR1 as SGHDN and CDR2 as FVKESK. Trimming stripped 4 bases from V and 7 bases from J, with 11 bases between. This CDR3 is CASSPDGFEQYF. The CDR3, as DNA: TGTGCCAGCAGCCCGGACGGCTTTGAGCAGTACTTC. The whole variable domain, filled in from reference TRBV14 and TRBJ2-7, reads EAGVTQFPSHSVIEKGQTVTLRCDPISGHDNLYWYRRVMGKEIKFLLHFVKESKQDESGMPNNRFLAERTGGTYSTLKVQPAELEDSGVYFCASSPDGFEQYFGPGTRLTVT.

This clonotype has a count of ten or more. The chain employs TRBV4-1 and TRBJ2-5; TRBD2 matches 10 bases. CDR1 and CDR2 from the germline V gene are MGHRA and YSYEKL. With 4 bases clipped from V and 2 bases from J, the junction kept 7 bases outside the gene matches. The CDR3 length is 16 residues. The CDR3, as DNA: TGCGCCAGCAGCCTTAGGAGCGGGGGGGGACAAGAGACCCAGTACTTC. Its protein is CASSLRSGGGQETQYF.

The chain carries TRBV12-3 or TRBV12-4 and TRBJ1-2; the match to TRBD1 covers 9 bases. This CDR3 spans 15 amino acids. V lost 7 bases, J lost 4 bases, and 10 bases stayed unmatched. CDR3 nucleotides: TGTGCCAGCAAAGGGACAGGGCGGGTCAGCTATGGCTACACCTTC. Its protein product is CASKGTGRVSYGYTF.

V usage is TRBV10-3 and J usage is TRBJ2-3, with 13 bases aligning to TRBD2. This CDR3 region has 17 residues. V was clipped by 6 bases and J by 2 bases; unmatched bases: 8. Looked up from germline, CDR1 is ENHRY and CDR2 is SYGVKD. The CDR3 region has the DNA TGTGCCATCAGGAAGGGGGGGACTAGCGGGACCACAGATACGCAGTATTTT. Encoded protein: CAIRKGGTSGTTDTQYF.

The V gene is TRBV6-2 or TRBV6-3, the J gene TRBJ2-7; TRBD2 matches at 13 bases. V dropped 4 bases and J dropped 3; count of bases not matched to a gene: 3. The CDR3 is 15 residues long. The V gene's germline CDR1 is MNHEY and CDR2 SVGEGT. The CDR3 here is CASSSGLAGHYEQYF. The CDR3 DNA reads TGTGCCAGCAGTTCGGGACTAGCGGGGCACTACGAGCAGTACTTC.

The J gene is TRBJ2-7, the V gene TRBV3-1; tentative D call: TRBD1 (5 bases). The V end was cut by 0 bases, the J end by 10 bases, with 16 bases between. The CDR3 extends over 14 amino acids. The germline CDR1 and CDR2 sequences are LGHDT and YNNKEL (reference sequence). The chain's CDR3 is CASSQDDFRAHQYF. In nucleotides, the CDR3 is TGTGCCAGCAGCCAAGATGATTTCAGGGCACATCAGTACTTC.

The V and J genes are TRBV27 and TRBJ2-2; TRBD2 matches at 11 bases. The CDR3 covers 15 residues. Germline V gene sequence: CDR1 MNHEY, CDR2 SMNVEV (reference sequence). The ends lost 3 bases at V and 9 bases at J; junction bases unmatched: 6. CDR3 bases: TGTGCCAGCAGTTTTGGTAGCGGGGGGGCGTGGGAGCTGTTTTTT. It codes for CASSFGSGGAWELFF.

The V call is TRBV20-1, the J call TRBJ2-7; D ambiguous. V was trimmed by 6 bases and J by 0 bases, leaving 12 bases between them. This CDR3 has 13 amino acids. The germline gives CDR1 DFQATT, CDR2 SNEGSKA (reference sequence). CDR3 sequence reads: CSALGRSSYEQYF. CDR3 DNA sequence: TGCAGTGCCCTCGGACGGAGCTCCTACGAGCAGTACTTC.

The CDR3 DNA follows: TGCGCCAGCAGCTTGGTCCAAACCACAGATACGCAGTATTTT. It codes for CASSLVQTTDTQYF. The V gene is TRBV5-1, the J gene TRBJ2-3; D is unclear. The CDR3 is 14 residues long. Trimming shortened V by 0 bases and J by 2 bases, and 7 bases separated the two germline ends. CDR1 is SGHRS, CDR2 YFSETQ, per germline.

This clonotype was picked up a small number of times. The chain couples TRBV25-1 to TRBJ2-1; 9 nucleotides match TRBD2. In germline, CDR1 is MGHDK, CDR2 SYGVNS. The CDR3 contains 12 residues. V shed 5 bases and J 12 bases; nucleotides not matched to a gene: 5. The CDR3 DNA reads TGTGCCAGCAGTCTTAGCGGGGGAGGGCAGTTCTTC. It encodes CASSLSGGGQFF.

This clonotype was counted a few times. The rearrangement uses TRBV25-1 and TRBJ2-7, with a possible D match to TRBD1 (5 bases). Trimming left V 2 bases short and J 6 bases short, with 17 bases between. The CDR3 is 15 amino acids. CDR1 is MGHDK and CDR2 is SYGVNS in the germline V gene. The CDR3 spells CASSEPAGLNFEQYF. CDR3 coding DNA: TGTGCCAGCAGTGAACCGGCAGGGCTAAATTTCGAGCAGTACTTC.

The chain carries TRBV6-1 and TRBJ2-5, with 7 bases fitting TRBD1. Per germline, CDR1 MNHNS and CDR2 SASEGT. The V gene end was trimmed by 4 bases and the J gene end by 1 base; junction bases not matched to a gene: 9. The CDR3 is 16 amino acids. CDR3 coding DNA: TGTGCCAGCAGTGCAACGCTCAACAGGGGCCAAGAGACCCAGTACTTC. Protein sequence: CASSATLNRGQETQYF.

The gene calls are TRBV2 and TRBJ1-1; 10 positions match TRBD1. The CDR3 has 14 amino acids. The germline V gene encodes CDR1 SNHLY and CDR2 FYNNEI. J was trimmed by 5 bases and V by 6 bases; bases with no gene match: 6. CDR3 bases: TGTGCCAGCAGGGGACAGGGGAGAGGAACTGAAGCTTTCTTT. Its translation: CASRGQGRGTEAFF.

The chain recombines TRBV27 with TRBJ2-7, with 9 bases matching TRBD2. With the DNA end fitting TRBJ2-5 better, the J assignment may be wrong. The CDR3 extends over 16 amino acids. CDR1 is MNHEY and CDR2 is SMNVEV in the germline V gene (reference sequence). The CDR3 DNA follows: TGTGCCAGCAGTAGATCTAGCGGGGTGGTTTTAGAGACCCAGTACTTC. Translation gives CASSRSSGVVLETQYF.